The sequence of this TCR beta chain was determined in a study of human T cells and chemical hapten exposure. Study-level background: Patients received weekly diphenylcyclopropenone doses to the scalp throughout the approximately 25-week study. Study results and limitations: Relative to control repertoires, expanded TCRs gave rise to significantly more large CDR3 similarity clusters. Patch test score tracked positively with PT1 expanded TCR counts.

This clonotype was observed a few times. The antigen is undetermined. TCRdb used MiXCR to reprocess the RACE reads, holding one entry per CDR3 protein. The sample includes around 120,000 distinct CDR3 sequences, less than 15% of them seen just once. The CDR3 is 19 residues long. As for time point: pre-sensitization, week 0. The treatment denotes: therapeutic diphenylcyclopropenone sensitization with weekly scalp DPC. Donors were 18 to 70-year-old alopecia patients suitable for DPC. The clonotype originates from a woman between 18 and 30 years old with alopecia areata. Some clones in this sample may be carry-over from other donors' samples. V usage is TRBV12-1 and J usage is TRBJ1-6; the table calls TRBD1, which could not be checked here. TRBV12-1 is a pseudogene locus. The sequencing here drew on whole blood, taken in connection with sensitization to the hapten diphenylcyclopropenone (DPC). CDR3 loop: CASSLPGQGRSSYNSPLHF. CDR3 sequence (DNA): TGTGCCAGCAGCTTGCCGGGACAGGGGCGAAGCTCCTATAATTCACCCCTCCACTTT.